This TCR beta chain was sequenced during a study of T cell changes during pregnancy in multiple sclerosis. V lost 2 bases, J lost 2 bases, and 8 bases stayed unmatched. Germline CDR1 SGHNT, CDR2 YYREEE (reference sequence). The CDR3 loop spans 16 amino acids. The repertoire was sequenced with immunoSEQ multiplex PCR; TCRdb's copy has only in-frame clones and lacks some. The data show approximately 88,000 clones, with around 92% seen just once and 2.6% held by the top ten. The rearrangement joins TRBV5-4 to TRBJ2-7; 9 bases are shared with TRBD1. The starting material was peripheral blood, obtained in the first trimester of pregnancy. This sequence originates from a female donor with multiple sclerosis, enrolled in a pregnancy study. CDR3: CASSFGQGKRAYEQYF. The CDR3 region has the DNA TGTGCCAGCAGCTTCGGACAGGGGAAGAGAGCCTACGAGCAGTACTTC.